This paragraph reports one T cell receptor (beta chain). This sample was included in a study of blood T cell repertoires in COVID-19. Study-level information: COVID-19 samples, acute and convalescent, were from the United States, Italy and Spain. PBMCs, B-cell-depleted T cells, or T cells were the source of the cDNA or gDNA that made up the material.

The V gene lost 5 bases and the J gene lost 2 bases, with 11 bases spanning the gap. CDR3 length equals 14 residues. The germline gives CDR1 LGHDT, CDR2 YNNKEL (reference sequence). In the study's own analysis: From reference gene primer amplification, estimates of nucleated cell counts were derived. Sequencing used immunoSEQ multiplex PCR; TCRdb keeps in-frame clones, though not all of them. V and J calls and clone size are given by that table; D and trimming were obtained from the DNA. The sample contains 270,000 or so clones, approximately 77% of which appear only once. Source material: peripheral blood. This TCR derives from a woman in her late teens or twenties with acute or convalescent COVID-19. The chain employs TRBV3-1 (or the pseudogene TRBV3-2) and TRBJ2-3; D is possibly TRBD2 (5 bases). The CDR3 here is CASSRGLFTDTQYF. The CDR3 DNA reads TGTGCCAGCAGCAGAGGACTCTTCACAGATACGCAGTATTTT.